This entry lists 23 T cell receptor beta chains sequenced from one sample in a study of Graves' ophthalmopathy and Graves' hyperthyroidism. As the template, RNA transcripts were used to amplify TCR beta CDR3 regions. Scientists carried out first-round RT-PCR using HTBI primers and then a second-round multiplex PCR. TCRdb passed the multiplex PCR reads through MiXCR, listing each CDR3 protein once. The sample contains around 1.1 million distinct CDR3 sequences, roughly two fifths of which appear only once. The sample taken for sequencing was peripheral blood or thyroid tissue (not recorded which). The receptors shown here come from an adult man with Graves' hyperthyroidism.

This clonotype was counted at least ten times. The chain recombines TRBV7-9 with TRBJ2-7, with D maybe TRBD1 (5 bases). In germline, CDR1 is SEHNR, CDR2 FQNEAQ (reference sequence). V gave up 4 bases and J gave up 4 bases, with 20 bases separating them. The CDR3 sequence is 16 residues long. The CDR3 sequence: CASSSDSWGHSYEQYF. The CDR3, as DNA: TGTGCCAGCAGCTCCGATTCCTGGGGCCACTCGTACGAGCAGTACTTC.

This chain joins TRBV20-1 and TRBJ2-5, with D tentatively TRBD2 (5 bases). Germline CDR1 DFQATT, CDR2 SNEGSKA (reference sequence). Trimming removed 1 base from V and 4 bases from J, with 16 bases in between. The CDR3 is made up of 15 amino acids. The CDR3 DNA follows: TGCAGTGCTAGAGTCACACGGGGATCCGGAGAGACCCAGTACTTC. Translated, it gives CSARVTRGSGETQYF.

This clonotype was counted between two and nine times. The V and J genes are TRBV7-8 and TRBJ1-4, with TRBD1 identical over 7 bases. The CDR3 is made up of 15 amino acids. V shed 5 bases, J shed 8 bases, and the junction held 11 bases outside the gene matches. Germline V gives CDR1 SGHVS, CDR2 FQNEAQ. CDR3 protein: CASSRKTGLAEKLFF. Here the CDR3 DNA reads TGTGCCAGCAGCAGAAAGACAGGGTTGGCGGAAAAACTGTTTTTT. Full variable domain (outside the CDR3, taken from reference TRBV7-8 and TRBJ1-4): GAGVSQSPRYKVAKRGQDVALRCDPISGHVSLFWYQQALGQGPEFLTYFQNEAQLDKSGLPSDRFFAERPEGSVSTLKIQRTQQEDSAVYLCASSRKTGLAEKLFFGSGTQLSVL.

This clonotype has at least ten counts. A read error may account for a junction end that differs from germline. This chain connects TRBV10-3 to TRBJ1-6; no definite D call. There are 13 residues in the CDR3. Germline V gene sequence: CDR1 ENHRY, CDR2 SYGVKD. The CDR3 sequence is CASSTWTGSPLHF. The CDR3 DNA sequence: TGTGCCAGCAGTACCTGGACGGGTTCACCCCTCCACTTT.

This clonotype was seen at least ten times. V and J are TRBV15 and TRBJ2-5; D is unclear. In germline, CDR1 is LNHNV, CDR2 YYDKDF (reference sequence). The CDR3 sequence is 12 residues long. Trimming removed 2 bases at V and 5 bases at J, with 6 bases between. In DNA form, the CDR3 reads TGTGCCACCAGCAGACCCCCTGAGACCCAGTACTTC. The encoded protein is CATSRPPETQYF.

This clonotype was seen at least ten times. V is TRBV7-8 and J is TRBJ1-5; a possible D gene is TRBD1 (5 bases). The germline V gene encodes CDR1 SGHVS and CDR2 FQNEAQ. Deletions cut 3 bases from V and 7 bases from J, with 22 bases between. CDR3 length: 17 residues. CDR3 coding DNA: TGTGCCAGCAGCTTGGGGTTTCGGGGAAAGGGGTCGCAGCCCCAGCATTTT. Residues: CASSLGFRGKGSQPQHF.

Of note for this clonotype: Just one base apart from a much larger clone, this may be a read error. The chain's CDR3 is CASSEGPGQGCQETQYF. CDR3 DNA: TGTGCCAGTAGTGAGGGACCGGGACAGGGATGTCAAGAGACCCAGTACTTC. This chain uses TRBV19 with TRBJ2-5, with 9 bases aligning to TRBD1. The CDR3 is 17 residues long. Germline V CDR1 and CDR2: LNHDA, SQIVND (reference sequence). Germline trimming cut 5 bases from V and 2 bases from J; bases unmatched to any gene: 12.

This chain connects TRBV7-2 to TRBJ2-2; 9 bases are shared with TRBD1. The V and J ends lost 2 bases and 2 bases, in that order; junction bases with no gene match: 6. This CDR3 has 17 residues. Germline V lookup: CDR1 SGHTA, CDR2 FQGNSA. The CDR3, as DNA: TGTGCCAGCAGCTTAAGACAGGGGGGCATTAACACCGGGGAGCTGTTTTTT. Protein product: CASSLRQGGINTGELFF.

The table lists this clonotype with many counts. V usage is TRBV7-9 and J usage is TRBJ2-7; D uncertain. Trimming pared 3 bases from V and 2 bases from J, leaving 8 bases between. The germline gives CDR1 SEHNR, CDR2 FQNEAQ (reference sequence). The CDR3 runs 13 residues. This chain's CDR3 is CASSFGPAYEQYF. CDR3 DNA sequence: TGTGCCAGCAGCTTTGGGCCTGCCTACGAGCAGTACTTC.

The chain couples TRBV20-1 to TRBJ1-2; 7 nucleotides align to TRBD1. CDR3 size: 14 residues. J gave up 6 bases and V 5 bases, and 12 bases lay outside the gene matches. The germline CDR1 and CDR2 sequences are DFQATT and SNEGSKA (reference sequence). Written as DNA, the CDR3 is TGCAGTGCTGATACCGGGACAGAAGTCCATGGCTACACCTTC. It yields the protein CSADTGTEVHGYTF.

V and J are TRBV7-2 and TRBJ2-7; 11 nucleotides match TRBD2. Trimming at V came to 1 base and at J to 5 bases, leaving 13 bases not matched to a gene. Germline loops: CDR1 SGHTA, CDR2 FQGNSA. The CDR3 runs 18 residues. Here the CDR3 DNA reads TGTGCCAGCAGCTTAGGAACTGGGGCTAGCGGGAGGATGCACGAGCAGTACTTC. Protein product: CASSLGTGASGRMHEQYF.

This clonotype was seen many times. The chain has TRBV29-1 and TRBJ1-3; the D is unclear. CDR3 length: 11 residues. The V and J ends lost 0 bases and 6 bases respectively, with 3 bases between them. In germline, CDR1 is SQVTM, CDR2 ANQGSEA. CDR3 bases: TGCAGCGTTGAAGACCTAAACACCATATATTTT. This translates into CSVEDLNTIYF.

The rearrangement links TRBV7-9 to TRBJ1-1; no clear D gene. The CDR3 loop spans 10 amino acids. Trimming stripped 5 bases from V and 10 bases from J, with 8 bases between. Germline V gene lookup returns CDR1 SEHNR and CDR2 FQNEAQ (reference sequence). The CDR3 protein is CASSRDGAFF. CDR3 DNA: TGTGCCAGCAGCCGCGATGGAGCTTTCTTT.

The CDR3 coding sequence is TGTGCCAGCAGAAAGACTGCCTCCTACGAGCAGTACTTC. Its protein is CASRKTASYEQYF. This sequence joins TRBV6-5 and TRBJ2-7; D ambiguous. Germline V gene data show CDR1 as MNHEY and CDR2 as SVGAGI. The CDR3 has 13 amino acids. Trimming pared 6 bases from V and 0 bases from J, leaving 9 bases between.

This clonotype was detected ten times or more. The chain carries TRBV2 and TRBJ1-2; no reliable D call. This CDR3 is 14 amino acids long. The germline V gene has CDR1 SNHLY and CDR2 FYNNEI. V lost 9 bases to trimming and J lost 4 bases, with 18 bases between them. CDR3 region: CARKTASLSYGYTF. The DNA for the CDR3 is TGTGCCAGGAAGACCGCAAGTCTGTCCTATGGCTACACCTTC.

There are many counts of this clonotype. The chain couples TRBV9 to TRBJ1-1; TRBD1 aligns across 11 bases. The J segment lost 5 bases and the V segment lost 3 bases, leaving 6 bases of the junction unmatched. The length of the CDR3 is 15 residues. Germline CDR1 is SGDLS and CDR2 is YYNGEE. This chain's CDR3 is CASSARDRGETEAFF. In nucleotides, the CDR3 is TGTGCCAGCAGCGCCCGGGACAGGGGGGAGACTGAAGCTTTCTTT.

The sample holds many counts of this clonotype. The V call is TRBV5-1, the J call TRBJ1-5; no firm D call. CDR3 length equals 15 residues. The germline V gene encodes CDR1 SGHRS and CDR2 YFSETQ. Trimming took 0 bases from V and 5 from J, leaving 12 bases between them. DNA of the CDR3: TGCGCCAGCAGCTTGGCCGGGCAGGCCCATCAGCCCCAGCATTTT. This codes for CASSLAGQAHQPQHF.

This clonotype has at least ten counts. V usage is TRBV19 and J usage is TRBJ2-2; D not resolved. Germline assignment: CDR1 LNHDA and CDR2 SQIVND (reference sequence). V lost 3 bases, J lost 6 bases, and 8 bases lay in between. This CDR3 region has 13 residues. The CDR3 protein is CASSMSLAGELFF. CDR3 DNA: TGTGCCAGTAGTATGAGTTTGGCCGGGGAGCTGTTTTTT.

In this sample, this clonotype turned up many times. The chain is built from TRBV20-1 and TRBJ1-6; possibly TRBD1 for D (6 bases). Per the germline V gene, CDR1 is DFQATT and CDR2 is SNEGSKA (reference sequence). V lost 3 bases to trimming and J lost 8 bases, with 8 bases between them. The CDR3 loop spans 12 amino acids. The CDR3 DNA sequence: TGCAGTGCTAGGCACAGGGATTCACCCCTCCACTTT. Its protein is CSARHRDSPLHF.

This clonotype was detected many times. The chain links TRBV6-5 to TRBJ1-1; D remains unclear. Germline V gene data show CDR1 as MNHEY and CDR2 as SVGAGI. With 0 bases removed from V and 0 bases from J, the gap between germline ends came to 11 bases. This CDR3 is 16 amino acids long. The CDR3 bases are TGTGCCAGCAGTTACTCGATTCTGGGCCTGAACACTGAAGCTTTCTTT. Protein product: CASSYSILGLNTEAFF.

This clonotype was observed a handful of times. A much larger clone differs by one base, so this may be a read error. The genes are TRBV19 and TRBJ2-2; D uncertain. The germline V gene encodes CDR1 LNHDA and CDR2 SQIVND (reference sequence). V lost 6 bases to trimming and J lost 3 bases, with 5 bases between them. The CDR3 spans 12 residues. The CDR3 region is CASSGHTGELFF. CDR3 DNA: TGTGCCAGTAGCGGGCACACCGGGGAGCTGTTTTTT. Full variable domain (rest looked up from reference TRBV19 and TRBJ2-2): DGGITQSPKYLFRKEGQNVTLSCEQNLNHDAMYWYRQDPGQGLRLIYYSQIVNDFQKGDIAEGYSVSREKKESFPLTVTSAQKNPTAFYLCASSGHTGELFFGEGSRLTVL.

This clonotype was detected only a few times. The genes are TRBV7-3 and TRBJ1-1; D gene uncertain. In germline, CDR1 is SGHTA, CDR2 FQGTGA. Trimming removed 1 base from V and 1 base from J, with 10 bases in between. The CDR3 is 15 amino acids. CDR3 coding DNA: TGTGCCAGCAGCTTAAACGGCCGAGGGAACACTGAAGCTTTCTTT. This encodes CASSLNGRGNTEAFF.

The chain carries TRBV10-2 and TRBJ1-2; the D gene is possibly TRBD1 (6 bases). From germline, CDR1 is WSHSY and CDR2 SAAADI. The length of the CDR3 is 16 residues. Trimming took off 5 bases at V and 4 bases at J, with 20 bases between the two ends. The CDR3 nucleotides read TGCGCCAGCAGTCGGGACACAGGGACCTATTCCTATGGCTACACCTTC. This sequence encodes CASSRDTGTYSYGYTF.